A single sample is the source of the 15 T cell receptor beta chains below, sequenced in a study of tumor-infiltrating lymphocytes in oesophageal squamous cell carcinoma. TCRdb ran MiXCR on the PCR reads and lists one entry per CDR3 protein. The data show some 15,000 distinct CDR3 sequences, roughly 58% seen once. Sequencing was done on a sample of esophageal tumor tissue. The receptors originated from a female donor with esophageal squamous cell carcinoma.

This clonotype was counted ten times or more. Lacking the conserved final phenylalanine or tryptophan, this CDR3 likely reflects a read error. The limits of the CDR3 on the DNA are not certain, so only TCRdb's listed CDR3 is given. The genes are TRBV7-8 and TRBJ2-7; the table's D gene call, TRBD2, was not cross checked with the DNA. CDR1 SGHVS and CDR2 FQNEAQ come from the germline V gene. The CDR3 sequence runs 16 residues, both termini included. The CDR3 reads CASSLKQGGYGYTFGS.

This sequence joins TRBV7-3 and TRBJ2-6; D gene ambiguous. The V gene's germline CDR1 is SGHTA and CDR2 FQGTGA. The CDR3 contains 18 residues. Trimming removed 2 bases at V and 0 bases at J, with 14 bases between. The CDR3 DNA follows: TGTGCCAGCAGCTTATATCCCATCTTTAGCTCTGGGGCCAACGTCCTGACTTTC. It encodes CASSLYPIFSSGANVLTF.

This chain joins TRBV18 and TRBJ2-1, with unresolved D. Germline V gene sequence: CDR1 KGHSH, CDR2 LQKENI. Trimming took off 3 bases at V and 2 bases at J, with 11 bases between the two ends. The CDR3 consists of 15 residues. The CDR3 protein is CASSPRRNAYNEQFF. In DNA, the CDR3 is TGTGCCAGCTCACCGAGGAGAAATGCCTACAATGAGCAGTTCTTC.

This clonotype is hyperexpanded by share. V gene TRBV7-2 combines with J gene TRBJ2-3; a weak D match, TRBD2 (6 bases). The CDR3 has 16 amino acids. The germline V and J ends were trimmed by 3 bases and 0 bases, with 13 bases remaining between them. CDR1 is SGHTA and CDR2 is FQGNSA in the germline V gene. CDR3 bases: TGTGCCAGCAGCTTGGCGGGGCGAGGTAGCACAGATACGCAGTATTTT. It specifies CASSLAGRGSTDTQYF.

As regards this clonotype: The conserved phenylalanine or tryptophan is not found at the CDR3 terminus, so this likely reflects a read error. The DNA is omitted, as the CDR3 cannot be located on it reliably, and the CDR3 follows TCRdb's listing. The rearrangement uses TRBV7-2 and TRBJ2-3. The CDR3 region is 14 residues in length, termini included. Germline loops: CDR1 SGHTA, CDR2 FQGNSA. The CDR3 reads CASSLRVVSSSLGT.

This chain joins TRBV11-3 and TRBJ2-1, with TRBD2 as a possible D gene (6 bases). CDR1 and CDR2 (germline): SGHNT, YENEEA. The germline V and J ends were trimmed by 4 bases and 8 bases, with 12 bases remaining between them. The CDR3 loop spans 13 amino acids. CDR3 sequence: CASSSGVWDEQFF. The CDR3 nucleotides read TGTGCCAGCAGCTCGGGGGTCTGGGATGAGCAGTTCTTC.

This clonotype was seen ten or more times. This chain's CDR3 is CASSSIPGLEEQFF. As DNA, the CDR3 is TGTGCCAGCAGCTCTATTCCGGGACTAGAAGAGCAGTTCTTC. This sequence joins TRBV7-9 and TRBJ2-1; 8 bases are a match to TRBD2. Trimming took 4 bases from V and 10 from J; bases not matched to a gene: 9. Germline CDR1 reads SEHNR; CDR2 reads FQNEAQ (reference sequence). This CDR3 spans 14 amino acids.

The chain employs TRBV12-3 or TRBV12-4 and TRBJ2-3; D may be TRBD2 (5 bases). The J call is in doubt because the DNA end fits TRBJ2-7 better. The CDR3 length is 11 residues. The DNA for the CDR3 is TGTGCCAGCAGTAGCGGATACGAGCAGTACTTC. Its translation is CASSSGYEQYF.

This clonotype was seen just once. The junction and the germline gene differ at one end; a read error may be behind it. V usage is TRBV6-9 and J usage is TRBJ1-6; D call uncertain. The CDR3 is made up of 14 amino acids. The germline V gene has CDR1 MNHGY and CDR2 SVAAGI. Here the CDR3 DNA reads TGTGCCAGCAGTTTAGGCCAATGGACCTACGAGCAGTACTTT. As protein: CASSLGQWTYEQYF.

The CDR3 loop reads CASSYSSSAGSQTQYF. For the CDR3, the DNA is TGTGCCAGCAGTTACTCGAGTAGTGCAGGGTCGCAGACCCAGTACTTC. This rearrangement joins TRBV6-5 to TRBJ2-5, with TRBD1 as a possible D gene (5 bases). Germline V lookup: CDR1 MNHEY, CDR2 SVGAGI. The CDR3 has 16 amino acids. Trimming cost V 0 bases and J 6 bases, with 17 bases left between them.

This clonotype was found a few times. V gene TRBV7-2 combines with J gene TRBJ2-5; D gene unclear. The V gene lost 4 bases and the J gene lost 7 bases, with 13 bases spanning the gap. The germline gives CDR1 SGHTA, CDR2 FQGNSA. CDR3 length: 13 residues. CDR3 bases: TGTGCCAGCAGCTGGGGTCGGTCTGGGACCCAGTACTTC. Encoded protein: CASSWGRSGTQYF. The full variable domain, completed using reference TRBV7-2 and TRBJ2-5, is GAGVSQSPSNKVTEKGKDVELRCDPISGHTALYWYRQSLGQGLEFLIYFQGNSAPDKSGLPSDRFSAERTGGSVSTLTIQRTQQEDSAVYLCASSWGRSGTQYFGPGTRLLVL.

Many counts were recorded for this clonotype. The chain joins TRBV2 to TRBJ2-2; tentatively, D is TRBD1 (6 bases). The V end lost 4 bases, the J end lost 6 bases, and 9 bases lay between the germline ends. Germline CDR1 and CDR2: SNHLY and FYNNEI. The CDR3 sequence is 13 residues long. The CDR3 region has the DNA TGTGCCAGCAGTGTAGGGACATCCGGGGAGCTGTTTTTT. Translated: CASSVGTSGELFF.

V gene TRBV28 combines with J gene TRBJ2-5, with 12 positions matching TRBD2. The better agreement between TRBJ2-7 and the DNA end casts doubt on the J call. The CDR3 loop spans 13 amino acids. Germline CDR1 and CDR2: MDHEN and SYDVKM. This CDR3 is CASNASGRDEQYF. Here the CDR3 DNA reads TGTGCCAGCAACGCTAGCGGGAGGGACGAGCAGTACTTC.

The chain uses TRBV12-2 and TRBJ1-6. TRBV12-2 represents a pseudogene. CDR3 length: 19 residues. As DNA, the CDR3 is TGTGCAAGTCGCTTCATCCCTATTCTTTTCAGCTCCTATAATTCACCCCTCCACTTC. The encoded protein is CASRFIPILFSSYNSPLHF.

The genes are TRBV7-3 and TRBJ2-5, with 14 positions matching TRBD2. The better agreement between TRBJ2-3 and the DNA end casts doubt on the J call. This CDR3 is 17 amino acids long. Germline lookup yields CDR1 SGHTA and CDR2 FQGTGA. CDR3 region: CASSFGTSGGPTDTQYF. In nucleotides, the CDR3 is TGTGCCAGCAGCTTTGGGACTAGCGGGGGACCCACAGATACGCAGTATTTT.